The 9 T cell receptor beta chains listed next were all sequenced from one sample in a study of human T cells and chemical hapten exposure. The time point: pre-sensitization, week 0. Indicated treatment: therapeutic diphenylcyclopropenone sensitization with weekly scalp DPC. TCRdb used MiXCR to reprocess the RACE reads, holding one entry per CDR3 protein. Found here are about 110,000 distinct CDR3 sequences, 10% to 15% of them singletons; the top ten hold around 1.6%. The sample in question was whole blood, obtained in connection with sensitization to the hapten diphenylcyclopropenone (DPC). The receptors shown here come from a woman between 45 and 60 years old with alopecia areata. Some clones in this sample may be carry-over from other donors' samples.

This clonotype was detected a few times. The rearrangement joins TRBV12-3 or TRBV12-4 to TRBJ2-6; TRBD1 might be the D (5 bases). This CDR3 comprises 15 residues. Trimming removed 3 bases from V and 5 bases from J, with 11 bases in between. CDR3 loop: CASSFPGYRANVLTF. The CDR3 DNA reads TGTGCCAGCAGTTTCCCAGGGTACCGGGCCAACGTCCTGACTTTC.

The sample holds a few counts of this clonotype. V and J are TRBV28 and TRBJ2-7; 8 nucleotides line up with TRBD1. The trim removed 6 bases at V and 6 bases at J, leaving 7 bases unmatched. CDR1 MDHEN and CDR2 SYDVKM come from the germline V gene. The CDR3 runs to 13 residues. The CDR3 DNA sequence: TGTGCCAGCAGCAGCGGACAGGGCGGCGAGCAGTACTTC. Amino acid sequence: CASSSGQGGEQYF.

The V and J genes are TRBV28 and TRBJ2-3; D possibly corresponds to TRBD2 (5 bases). The CDR3 has 12 residues. Germline CDR1 reads MDHEN; CDR2 reads SYDVKM. V lost 8 bases and J 4 bases, leaving 10 bases between the germline ends. In nucleotides, the CDR3 is TGTGCCAGCGGACTGGGTTCAGATACGCAGTATTTT. Amino acid sequence: CASGLGSDTQYF.

The table lists this clonotype with many counts. V and J are TRBV28 and TRBJ1-1; perhaps TRBD1 as D (6 bases). The germline gives CDR1 MDHEN, CDR2 SYDVKM. This CDR3 contains 16 residues. V dropped 5 bases and J dropped 6 bases, with 22 bases sitting between them. CDR3 nucleotide sequence: TGTGCCAGCAGTCCCGGGGTTGGGGGGCGTGCGTCTGAAGCTTTCTTT. It yields the protein CASSPGVGGRASEAFF.

The CDR3 protein is CSVGRTSGTDTQYF. The CDR3, as DNA: TGCAGCGTTGGTAGGACTAGCGGCACAGATACGCAGTATTTT. The chain uses TRBV29-1 and TRBJ2-3; 9 bases are shared with TRBD2. The V segment lost 4 bases and the J segment 1 base; nucleotides outside the gene matches: 3. Germline V gives CDR1 SQVTM, CDR2 ANQGSEA. The length of the CDR3 is 14 residues.

In this sample, this clonotype turned up a few times. The CDR3 DNA is TGTGCCACCAGTGAAAGGCAGAACACTGAAGCTTTCTTT. Amino acid sequence: CATSERQNTEAFF. This rearrangement joins TRBV24-1 to TRBJ1-1; D is undetermined. The germline V gene has CDR1 KGHDR and CDR2 SFDVKD. V was pared by 4 bases and J by 1 base, with 6 bases between. This CDR3 has 13 residues.

The gene calls are TRBV28 and TRBJ2-7; the match to TRBD1 covers 9 bases. The CDR3 has 15 residues. CDR1 and CDR2 from the germline V gene are MDHEN and SYDVKM. Trimming at V came to 6 bases and at J to 4 bases, leaving 10 bases not matched to a gene. Here the CDR3 DNA reads TGTGCCAGCAGCCTCCCGGGACAGGGAAAATACGAGCAGTACTTC. Its translation is CASSLPGQGKYEQYF.

This clonotype was counted ten times or more. The V call is TRBV4-1, the J call TRBJ1-2; D gene ambiguous. CDR3 size: 14 residues. Germline V gene lookup returns CDR1 MGHRA and CDR2 YSYEKL. With 1 base removed from V and 7 bases from J, the gap between germline ends came to 13 bases. The DNA of the CDR3 is TGCGCCAGCAGCCAAGGACAAACATTGGGTGGCTACACCTTC. Residues: CASSQGQTLGGYTF.

This clonotype was counted only a few times. The genes are TRBV20-1 and TRBJ2-2; 8 bases agree with TRBD1. The CDR3 sequence is 15 residues long. V lost 6 bases to trimming and J lost 5 bases; unmatched junction nucleotides: 11. From germline, CDR1 is DFQATT and CDR2 SNEGSKA (reference sequence). The CDR3 nucleotides are TGCAGTGCCCCGGATGCCAGGGGGCCTACCGGGGAGCTGTTTTTT. Its translation: CSAPDARGPTGELFF.